This T cell receptor beta chain was obtained from a study of CD8 T cells in ankylosing spondylitis. Overall study findings and caveats: According to the report, clones linked to the disease were significantly enriched in matched synovial fluid samples taken from ankylosing spondylitis patients. There were earlier reports of some motif variants in reactive arthritis synovial fluid and blood. Clones that were linked to disease were CD8+ and were relatively rare in peripheral blood. Among TCR beta sequences, a motif of under ten highly homologous variants appeared characteristic of ankylosing spondylitis blood.

Libraries of TCR beta came from quantitative 5'-RACE with molecular barcodes. TCRdb re-derived calls from the 5' RACE reads in MiXCR, one entry per CDR3 protein. Counted here are about 700,000 distinct CDR3 sequences, under 20% occurring once; the ten biggest clones make up about 19%. Germline-derived CDR1 and CDR2 are SQVTM and ANQGSEA. The CDR3 spans 14 residues. J lost 1 base, V lost 7 bases, and 7 bases had no gene match. As concerns this clonotype: Its antigen is undetermined.

Sequencing was carried out using blood, either unsorted or a sorted T cell fraction (not recorded which). This sequence originates from a male donor with ankylosing spondylitis. The genes are TRBV29-1 and TRBJ2-1, with 7 nucleotides matching TRBD2. CDR3 in amino acids: CSGDGGSSYNEQFF. The CDR3 nucleotides are TGCAGCGGAGACGGGGGGTCGTCCTACAATGAGCAGTTCTTC.